This T cell receptor beta chain was sequenced for a study of blood T cells in healthy people across ages. With a J-beta primer mix and a sample-barcoded 5' primer, a second PCR ran about 6 to 11 cycles. No fewer than 3 million CDR3-containing paired-end reads came from each sample. TCRdb reprocessed the 5' RACE reads via MiXCR and lists one record per CDR3 protein. The repertoire holds about 570,000 distinct CDR3 sequences, with roughly 29% as singletons. As to this clonotype: Its specificity is not known.

Study-wide results and caveats: A roughly linear fall in TCR beta diversity per million T cells was seen with increasing age.

The trim removed 8 bases at V and 6 bases at J, leaving 16 bases unmatched. The V gene's germline CDR1 is MNHNS and CDR2 SASEGT. CDR3 size: 17 residues. The gene calls are TRBV6-1 and TRBJ2-1; 10 nucleotides align to TRBD2. The clonotype comes from a woman between 65 and 79 years old in good health. Input material: blood. In DNA form, the CDR3 reads TGTGCCAGCCGATCGGTGCTAGCGGGAGCTCAGGGCAATGAGCAGTTCTTC. This codes for CASRSVLAGAQGNEQFF.